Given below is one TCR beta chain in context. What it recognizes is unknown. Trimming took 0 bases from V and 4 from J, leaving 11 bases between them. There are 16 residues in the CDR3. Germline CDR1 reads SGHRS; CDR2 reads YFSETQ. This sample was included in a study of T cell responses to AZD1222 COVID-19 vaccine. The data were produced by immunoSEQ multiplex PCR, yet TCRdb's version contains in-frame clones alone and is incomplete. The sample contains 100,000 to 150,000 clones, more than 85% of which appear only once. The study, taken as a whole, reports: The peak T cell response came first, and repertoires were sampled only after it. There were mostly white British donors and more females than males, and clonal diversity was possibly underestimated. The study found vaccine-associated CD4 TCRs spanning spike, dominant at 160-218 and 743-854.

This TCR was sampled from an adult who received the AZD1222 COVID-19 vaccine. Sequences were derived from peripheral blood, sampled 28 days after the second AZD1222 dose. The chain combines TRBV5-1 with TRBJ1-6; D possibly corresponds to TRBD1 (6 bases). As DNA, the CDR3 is TGCGCCAGCAGCTTGGAGTCAGGGGATTATAATTCACCCCTCCACTTT. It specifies CASSLESGDYNSPLHF.